The entry below describes one T cell receptor beta chain. The CDR3 contains 17 residues. In the original analysis: By means of reference gene primer amplification, nucleated cell counts were estimated. Measured with immunoSEQ multiplex PCR; TCRdb has only the in-frame clones, and not every one. V, J and clone size are those of that table, while D and trimming were read from the DNA. The sample records 200,000 to 250,000 clones, approximately 86% being singletons. The data were taken from a study of blood T cell repertoires in COVID-19. Looking at the study overall: Spain, Italy and the United States supplied samples that represented acute and convalescent COVID-19. T cells, B-cell-depleted T cells, or PBMCs provided the cDNA or gDNA that served as material.

The chain has TRBV21-1 and TRBJ1-1. TRBV21-1 is annotated as a pseudogene. The sequence was collected from a woman in her 70s with active or convalescent COVID-19. Sequenced input: peripheral blood. The CDR3 DNA sequence: TGTGCCAGCAGCAAAGTCGGGGAAAAGGGTTGGCGGCGGGAAGCTTTCTTT. Translation gives CASSKVGEKGWRREAFF.